The present T cell receptor beta chain was sequenced within a study of cytomegalovirus exposure and HLA in healthy donors. Regarding the study as a whole: What TCR beta sequences reportedly achieved was accurate prediction of HLA-A and HLA-B alleles in most subjects. According to a later analysis, most TCR beta chains associated with CMV appeared HLA-restricted.

PCR amplification relied on 60 Vbeta primers (plus 13 Jbeta primers). Assay used: immunoSEQ multiplex PCR; TCRdb lists only in-frame clones, some missing. Of approximately 100,000 clones in the sample, nearly 80% are singletons; the top ten hold roughly 3.8%. The germline CDR1 and CDR2 sequences are ENHRY and SYGVKD. The CDR3 has 14 residues. The V and J ends lost 3 bases and 2 bases respectively, with 10 bases between them. This clone appeared a single time. Its antigen is undetermined. The TCR was taken from a middle-aged woman in good health and CMV-seronegative. The genes are TRBV10-3 and TRBJ1-2; D may be TRBD1 (5 bases). Sequencing was done on a sample of PBMCs. In DNA form, the CDR3 reads TGTGCCATCAGTGAATCCGGGGGAAACTATGGCTACACCTTC. Translation gives CAISESGGNYGYTF.